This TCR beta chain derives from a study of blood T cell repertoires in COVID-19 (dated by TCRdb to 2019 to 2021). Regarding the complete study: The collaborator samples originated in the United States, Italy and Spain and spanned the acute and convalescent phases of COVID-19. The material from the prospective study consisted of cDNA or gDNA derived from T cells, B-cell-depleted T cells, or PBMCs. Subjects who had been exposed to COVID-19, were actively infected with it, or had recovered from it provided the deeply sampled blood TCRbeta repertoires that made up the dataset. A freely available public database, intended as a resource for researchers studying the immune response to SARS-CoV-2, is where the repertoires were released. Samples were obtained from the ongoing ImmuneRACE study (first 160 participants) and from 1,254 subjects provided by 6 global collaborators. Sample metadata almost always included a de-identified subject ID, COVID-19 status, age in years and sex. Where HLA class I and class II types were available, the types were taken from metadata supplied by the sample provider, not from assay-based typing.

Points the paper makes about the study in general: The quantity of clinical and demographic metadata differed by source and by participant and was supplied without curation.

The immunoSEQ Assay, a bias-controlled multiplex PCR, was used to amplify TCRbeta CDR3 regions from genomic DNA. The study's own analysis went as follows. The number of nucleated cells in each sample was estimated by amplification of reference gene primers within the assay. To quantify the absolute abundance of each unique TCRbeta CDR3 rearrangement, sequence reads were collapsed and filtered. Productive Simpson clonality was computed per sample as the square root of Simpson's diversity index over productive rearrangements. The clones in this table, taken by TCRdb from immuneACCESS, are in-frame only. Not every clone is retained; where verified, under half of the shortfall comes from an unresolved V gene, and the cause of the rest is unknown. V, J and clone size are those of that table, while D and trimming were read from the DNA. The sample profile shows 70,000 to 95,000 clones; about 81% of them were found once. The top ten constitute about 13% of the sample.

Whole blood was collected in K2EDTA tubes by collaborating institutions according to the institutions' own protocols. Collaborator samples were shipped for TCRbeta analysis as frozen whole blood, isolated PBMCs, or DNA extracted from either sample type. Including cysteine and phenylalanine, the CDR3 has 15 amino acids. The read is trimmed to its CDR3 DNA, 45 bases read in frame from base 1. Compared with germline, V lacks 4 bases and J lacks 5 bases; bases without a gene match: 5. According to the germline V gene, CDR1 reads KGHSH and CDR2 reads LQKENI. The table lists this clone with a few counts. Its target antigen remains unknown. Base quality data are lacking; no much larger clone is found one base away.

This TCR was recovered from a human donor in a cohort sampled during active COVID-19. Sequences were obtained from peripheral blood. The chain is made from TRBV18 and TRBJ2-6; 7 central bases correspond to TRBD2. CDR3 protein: CASSRGSTRANVLTF. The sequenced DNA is TGTGCCAGCTCACGCGGGAGTACCCGGGCCAACGTCCTGACTTTC.